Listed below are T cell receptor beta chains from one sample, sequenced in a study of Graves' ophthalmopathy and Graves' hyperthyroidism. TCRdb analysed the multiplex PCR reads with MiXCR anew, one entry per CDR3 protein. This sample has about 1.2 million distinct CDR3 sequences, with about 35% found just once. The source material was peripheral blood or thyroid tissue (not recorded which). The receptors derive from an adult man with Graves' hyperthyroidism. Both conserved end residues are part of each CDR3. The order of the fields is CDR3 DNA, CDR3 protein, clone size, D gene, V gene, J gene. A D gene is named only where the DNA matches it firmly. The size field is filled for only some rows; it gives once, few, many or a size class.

TGTGCCAGCAGTTACTCTAACGGAGGCGGTCAGCCCCAGCATTTT	CASSYSNGGGQPQHF	few	-	TRBV6-5	TRBJ1-5
TGTGCCAGCAGCACGTTGGGGGGAGAGACCCAGTACTTC	CASSTLGGETQYF	many	-	TRBV7-3	TRBJ2-5
TGTGCCAGCAGCTACAGAACAGGGGGCGGTGAAGCTTTCTTT	CASSYRTGGGEAFF	many	TRBD1	TRBV11-2	TRBJ1-1
TGTGCCAGCAGCCAAAGGCGGGGACAGTTCCAAGAGACCCAGTACTTC	CASSQRRGQFQETQYF	few	-	TRBV14	TRBJ2-5
TGCAGCGTTGTTCAGGGCTACGAGCAGTACTTC	CSVVQGYEQYF	many	-	TRBV29-1	TRBJ2-7
TGCAGTGCTAGAAGAAAACGGGACGGAGAAGAGCAGTACTTC	CSARRKRDGEEQYF	-	-	TRBV20-1	TRBJ2-7
TGTGCCAGTACCCGTACGATGGGGCAGACGAACGCCGGGGAGCTGTTTTTT	CASTRTMGQTNAGELFF	-	-	TRBV19	TRBJ2-2
TGTGCCACCAGTGGTGCGGACAGAAACAATCAGCCCCAGCATTTT	CATSGADRNNQPQHF	many	-	TRBV24-1	TRBJ1-5
TGTGCCAGCAGTGCTCCAATCGGGGAGCTGTTTTTT	CASSAPIGELFF	once	-	TRBV2	TRBJ2-2
TGCAGTGCTAAAGTGGATTTCGGCAATCAGCCCCAGCATTTT	CSAKVDFGNQPQHF	many	-	TRBV20-1	TRBJ1-5
TGTGCCAGTAGTCCCCCCAGGAGTGGGACCCAGTACTTC	CASSPPRSGTQYF	many	-	TRBV19	TRBJ2-5
TGTGCCAGCAGATTCGGACAGGCCCCTGAAGCTTTCTTT	CASRFGQAPEAFF	-	TRBD1	TRBV6-5	TRBJ1-1
TGTGCCAGCGGACACGGGGAGCCCCAGCATTTT	CASGHGEPQHF	many	-	TRBV6-2/TRBV6-3	TRBJ1-5
TGCAGCGTGGCAGGAAGGCAGGGGGCACAGGGGAACGAGCAGTACTTC	CSVAGRQGAQGNEQYF	few	TRBD1	TRBV29-1	TRBJ2-7
TGTGCCAGCAGAGTCCCCGGGGCCAACGTCATGACTTTC	CASRVPGANVMTF	-	-	TRBV7-2	TRBJ2-6
TGTGCCAGCAGCGCATTGACTAGCCGCACCGGGGAGCTGTTTTTT	CASSALTSRTGELFF	few	TRBD2	TRBV9	TRBJ2-2
TGTGCCAGCAGTGACCAAACAGGGCCCACTGAAGCTTTCTTT	CASSDQTGPTEAFF	-	-	TRBV2	TRBJ1-1
TGTGCCAGCAGGGGTATGTATAGCAATCAGCCCCAGCATTTT	CASRGMYSNQPQHF	many	-	TRBV5-8	TRBJ1-5
TGTGCCAGCAGTCCCGAATTCGGGAGGCGAGAGGCCGGGGAGCTGTTTTTT	CASSPEFGRREAGELFF	-	TRBD2	TRBV6-4	TRBJ2-2
TGCAGCGTTAGGACAGGGGACTCCGGTGGCTACACCTTC	CSVRTGDSGGYTF	few	TRBD1	TRBV29-1	TRBJ1-2
TGTGCCAGCAGCGGTACAGGGTCGGGCTATGGCTACACCTTC	CASSGTGSGYGYTF	-	-	TRBV9	TRBJ1-2
TGCAGTGCCCCTCGCTACCCAAAGGAGACCCAGTACTTC	CSAPRYPKETQYF	few	-	TRBV20-1	TRBJ2-5
TGTGCCATCAGTGAGCGACAGACTAGCGGCTACACCTTC	CAISERQTSGYTF	few	-	TRBV10-3	TRBJ1-2
TGTGCCAGCAGGTCCGACAGGGGAAGCTCCTACGAGCAGTACTTC	CASRSDRGSSYEQYF	few	TRBD1	TRBV10-3	TRBJ2-7
TGTGCCAGCAGCGGGCAGCGAGGGAATTGGGCCAACGTCCTGACTTTC	CASSGQRGNWANVLTF	-	-	TRBV7-9	TRBJ2-6
TGTGCCATCAGTGTTTTCCGGGGCGAGCAGTACTTC	CAISVFRGEQYF	many	-	TRBV10-3	TRBJ2-7
TGCAGCGTTGGAGCACCGAGAGCTAACTATGGGGCCAACGTCCTGACTTTC	CSVGAPRANYGANVLTF	-	-	TRBV29-1	TRBJ2-6
TGTGCCAGTCGCGGGGGACAGCCTTACGAGCAGTACTTC	CASRGGQPYEQYF	many	-	TRBV2	TRBJ2-7
TGCAGCGTCACAAGGAGCGGGAGTAGCTACGAGCAGTACTTC	CSVTRSGSSYEQYF	many	TRBD2	TRBV29-1	TRBJ2-7
TGTGCCAGCAGCTGGGAGGACAGGGAGAACTATGGCTACACCTTC	CASSWEDRENYGYTF	few	TRBD1	TRBV5-4	TRBJ1-2
TGTGCCAGCAGCTCGAAAGCCAGGGCCTATAATTCACCCCTCCACTTT	CASSSKARAYNSPLHF	-	-	TRBV7-9	TRBJ1-6
TGTGCCATCTTGAGGAGCACCGGGGAGCTGTTTTTT	CAILRSTGELFF	-	-	TRBV10-3	TRBJ2-2
TGTGCCAGCAGCTTAGTTGACACCGACACCGGGGAGCTGTTTTTT	CASSLVDTDTGELFF	many	-	TRBV7-8	TRBJ2-2
TGCAGTGCTGTCCGACTGAGACGCCGTCATACTGAAGCTTTCTTT	CSAVRLRRRHTEAFF	-	-	TRBV20-1	TRBJ1-1
TGTGCCAGCAGCTTAGCGGTTTTGGGACAGCCAAACTCTGGAAACACCATATATTTT	CASSLAVLGQPNSGNTIYF	few	TRBD1	TRBV11-2	TRBJ1-3
TGCAGCGTTGAAGCCCCCGGGAGTGGCGACGAGCAGTACTTC	CSVEAPGSGDEQYF	-	-	TRBV29-1	TRBJ2-7
TGCGCCAGCAGTGACTCCGGGAGGGAAGATGAGCAGTACTTC	CASSDSGREDEQYF	-	TRBD2	TRBV10-2	TRBJ2-7
TGTGCCAGCAGCTGGGGACAGTCAGCCTACGAGCAGTACTTC	CASSWGQSAYEQYF	once	TRBD1	TRBV7-2	TRBJ2-7
TGTGCCAGCAGCTCTACCAGACAGACCTCTGGAAACACCATATATTTT	CASSSTRQTSGNTIYF	many	-	TRBV7-2	TRBJ1-3
TGTGCCAGCAGTGTCGGGGGACTGATCGGCTACACCTTC	CASSVGGLIGYTF	-	-	TRBV6-6	TRBJ1-2
TGCAGTGCTAGCGGGCAGTCCCGAGAGACCCAGTACTTC	CSASGQSRETQYF	few	-	TRBV20-1	TRBJ2-5
TGTGCCATCAGTGAGTTGACAGCGGGCCAGCCCCAGCATTTT	CAISELTAGQPQHF	-	-	TRBV10-3	TRBJ1-5
TGCGCCAGCAGTGCCAGTAGCAACGACAGATACGAGCAGTACTTC	CASSASSNDRYEQYF	once	-	TRBV10-2	TRBJ2-7
TGTGCCAGCAGCTCCCGCGGGAGTCGTGAAGATACGCAGTATTTT	CASSSRGSREDTQYF	-	TRBD2	TRBV7-3	TRBJ2-3
TGCAGCGCCGCTAACGGGATATCAGGGCCCCAGCATTTT	CSAANGISGPQHF	-	-	TRBV29-1	TRBJ1-5
TGTGCCTGGACCATGGGAGGTCGGTGGGAGACCCAGTACTTC	CAWTMGGRWETQYF	few	-	TRBV30	TRBJ2-5
TGTGCCAGCACCCGGATAGCAACTAATGAAAAACTGTTTTTT	CASTRIATNEKLFF	-	-	TRBV2	TRBJ1-4
TGCGCCAGCAGCTTGGACCGGGACATCCTCTCCTACGAGCAGTACTTC	CASSLDRDILSYEQYF	many	-	TRBV5-1	TRBJ2-7
TGCAGCGTCGTCGACCAGGGAGGTTACGAGCAGTACTTC	CSVVDQGGYEQYF	-	-	TRBV29-1	TRBJ2-7
TGCGCCAGCAGCTTTGGGCCTGAAGCTTTCTTT	CASSFGPEAFF	many	-	TRBV28	TRBJ1-1
TGTGCCACCAGCGGGCGGGGGGTCAAAAATCAGCCCCAGCATTTT	CATSGRGVKNQPQHF	few	-	TRBV15	TRBJ1-5
TGCAGCGTCCTTGGCAGAGCGAGGGGCTACACCTTC	CSVLGRARGYTF	-	-	TRBV29-1	TRBJ1-2
TGCGCCAGCAGCCAAGAAAGCCTGGGCGGACCCCGGTACTTC	CASSQESLGGPRYF	-	-	TRBV4-3	TRBJ2-7